Presented here are 21 T cell receptor beta chains from one specimen sequenced in a study of T cell changes during pregnancy in multiple sclerosis. Sequenced by immunoSEQ multiplex PCR; TCRdb stores in-frame clones only, minus some. The sample includes nearly 110,000 clones, 85% to 95% seen only once; the top ten take 0.78%. The sequencing here drew on peripheral blood, taken in the third trimester of pregnancy. Receptors originate from a female donor in good health, enrolled as a control in a pregnancy study.

The chain couples TRBV10-3 to TRBJ2-1; D is possibly TRBD2 (7 bases). The V end lost 0 bases, the J end lost 5 bases, and 14 bases lay between the germline ends. Per germline, CDR1 ENHRY and CDR2 SYGVKD. The CDR3 extends over 16 amino acids. The CDR3 sequence: CAISESKGGAHNEQFF. The DNA for the CDR3 is TGTGCCATCAGTGAGTCGAAAGGGGGGGCCCACAATGAGCAGTTCTTC.

The chain is built from TRBV27 and TRBJ1-6, with 7 bases fitting TRBD1. V was clipped by 8 bases and J by 6 bases; unmatched bases: 7. The CDR3 is made up of 14 amino acids. Looked up from germline, CDR1 is MNHEY and CDR2 is SMNVEV (reference sequence). The CDR3 DNA is TGTGCCAGCGAAGAAGGGGGCACTAATTCACCCCTCCACTTT. Translated: CASEEGGTNSPLHF.

This chain uses TRBV19 with TRBJ2-2; D gene uncertain. The CDR3 runs 17 residues. Germline lookup yields CDR1 LNHDA and CDR2 SQIVND (reference sequence). V was clipped by 1 base and J by 0 bases, with 12 bases between them. CDR3 bases: TGTGCCAGTAGTATAGGGTGGGCAGAACCGAACACCGGGGAGCTGTTTTTT. This sequence encodes CASSIGWAEPNTGELFF.

V is TRBV4-3 and J is TRBJ1-2; 8 nucleotides line up with TRBD1. There are 15 residues in the CDR3. Germline V CDR1 and CDR2: LGHNA, YSLEER. V was clipped by 1 base and J by 8 bases; unmatched bases: 9. The CDR3 protein is CASSQGDRGGRGYTF. The CDR3, as DNA: TGCGCCAGCAGCCAAGGTGACAGGGGTGGTCGCGGCTACACCTTC.

The genes are TRBV12-5 and TRBJ1-1; tentatively, D is TRBD1 (6 bases). The germline gives CDR1 LGHNT, CDR2 FRNRAP. The CDR3 runs 18 residues. The V end lost 2 bases, the J end lost 3 bases, and 22 bases lay between the germline ends. The CDR3 region is CASGLSLLVGRGDTEAFF. The DNA of the CDR3 is TGTGCTAGTGGTTTGTCTCTATTGGTTGGGAGGGGGGACACTGAAGCTTTCTTT.

V gene TRBV5-6 combines with J gene TRBJ2-5, with TRBD1 as a possible D gene (6 bases). The DNA end lines up better with TRBJ2-7; the J call may be wrong. Germline values: CDR1 SGHDT, CDR2 YYEEEE. There are 17 residues in the CDR3. CDR3 protein: CASSRMGFGGPNSEQYF. The CDR3 nucleotides are TGTGCCAGCAGCCGAATGGGGTTTGGGGGCCCTAATTCCGAGCAGTACTTC.

The rearrangement uses TRBV7-2 and TRBJ1-3; TRBD1 might be the D (6 bases). Germline V gene sequence: CDR1 SGHTA, CDR2 FQGNSA. The CDR3 has 15 residues. Trimming removed 3 bases at V and 0 bases at J, with 9 bases between. The DNA for the CDR3 is TGTGCCAGCAGCTTCGAGACAGGCTCTGGAAACACCATATATTTT. It encodes CASSFETGSGNTIYF. Full variable domain (remainder filled in from reference TRBV7-2 and TRBJ1-3): GAGVSQSPSNKVTEKGKDVELRCDPISGHTALYWYRQSLGQGLEFLIYFQGNSAPDKSGLPSDRFSAERTGGSVSTLTIQRTQQEDSAVYLCASSFETGSGNTIYFGEGSWLTVV.

The chain recombines TRBV7-2 with TRBJ2-4; 8 nucleotides line up with TRBD2. In germline, CDR1 is SGHTA, CDR2 FQGNSA. The CDR3 is 16 amino acids. Germline trimming cut 5 bases from V and 1 base from J; bases unmatched to any gene: 7. This CDR3 is CASSQATSVAKNIQYF. For the CDR3, the DNA is TGTGCCAGCAGCCAAGCGACTAGCGTTGCCAAAAACATTCAGTACTTC.

This chain links TRBV4-1 with TRBJ2-3, with a possible D match to TRBD2 (7 bases). Trimming shortened V by 0 bases and J by 2 bases, and 12 bases separated the two germline ends. The germline gives CDR1 MGHRA, CDR2 YSYEKL. The CDR3 covers 16 residues. CDR3 in DNA: TGCGCCAGCAGCCAAGAGGGGCGGGGGCACACAGATACGCAGTATTTT. Protein product: CASSQEGRGHTDTQYF.

The chain combines TRBV27 with TRBJ1-5; D call uncertain. V was cut by 1 base and J by 0 bases, with 4 bases left in between. This CDR3 has 14 amino acids. Looked up from germline, CDR1 is MNHEY and CDR2 is SMNVEV (reference sequence). CDR3 coding DNA: TGTGCCAGCAGTTTATTGGCTAGCAATCAGCCCCAGCATTTT. This translates into CASSLLASNQPQHF.

The chain is built from TRBV7-6 and TRBJ2-7; 14 bases align to TRBD2. After removal of 4 bases from V and 5 bases from J, the junction contained 1 base not matched to a gene. This CDR3 comprises 14 residues. Germline V gives CDR1 SGHVS, CDR2 FNYEAQ. The CDR3 DNA sequence: TGTGCCAGCAGCTCGGGACTAGCGGGGGACGAGCAGTACTTC. Residues: CASSSGLAGDEQYF.

This chain connects TRBV10-3 to TRBJ2-1, with 8 bases fitting TRBD2. With 1 base clipped from V and 7 bases from J, the junction kept 6 bases outside the gene matches. CDR1 is ENHRY, CDR2 SYGVKD, per germline. This CDR3 region has 15 residues. The CDR3 bases are TGTGCCATCAGTGAGTGGGGACGGGAGGGGAATGAGCAGTTCTTC. Its translation is CAISEWGREGNEQFF.

This clone was detected only once. The chain couples TRBV6-6 to TRBJ2-2; maybe TRBD2 (7 bases). This CDR3 has 13 amino acids. Trimming stripped 6 bases from V and 6 bases from J, with 11 bases between. Per germline, CDR1 MNHNY and CDR2 SVGAGI (reference sequence). The CDR3 nucleotides read TGTGCCAGCAGAGGGGGGGACGCCGGGGAGCTGTTTTTT. Translation gives CASRGGDAGELFF.

This chain links TRBV19 with TRBJ1-5, with a tentative D call TRBD1 (5 bases). Trimming shortened V by 3 bases and J by 6 bases, and 9 bases separated the two germline ends. CDR1 LNHDA and CDR2 SQIVND come from the germline V gene (reference sequence). The CDR3 loop spans 13 amino acids. CDR3 loop: CASSMPGGQPQHF. The CDR3, as DNA: TGTGCCAGTAGTATGCCCGGGGGTCAGCCCCAGCATTTT.

The V call is TRBV4-2, the J call TRBJ2-5; 12 bases fit TRBD2. The V gene end was trimmed by 1 base and the J gene end by 8 bases; junction bases not matched to a gene: 2. This CDR3 has 14 amino acids. Germline-derived CDR1 and CDR2 are LGHNA and YNFKEQ. Here the CDR3 reads CASSQGLAGATQYF. The CDR3 nucleotides read TGTGCCAGCAGCCAAGGACTAGCGGGGGCCACCCAGTACTTC.

The chain uses TRBV10-3 and TRBJ1-1; D might be TRBD1 (6 bases). Germline assignment: CDR1 ENHRY and CDR2 SYGVKD. There are 16 residues in the CDR3. Trimming stripped 6 bases from V and 1 base from J, with 18 bases between. CDR3 in DNA: TGTGCCATCAGCCGAAGCCCACGGGACACGAACACTGAAGCTTTCTTT. Amino acids: CAISRSPRDTNTEAFF.

This chain's CDR3 is CATSRRSGELFF. The CDR3 region has the DNA TGTGCCACCAGCAGGCGTTCCGGGGAGCTGTTTTTT. The genes are TRBV15 and TRBJ2-2; D ambiguous. CDR1 LNHNV and CDR2 YYDKDF come from the germline V gene (reference sequence). V was clipped by 3 bases and J by 6 bases, with 5 bases between them. This CDR3 contains 12 residues.

V usage is TRBV7-9 and J usage is TRBJ1-3, with D tentatively TRBD1 (5 bases). V lost 5 bases to trimming and J lost 0 bases, with 17 bases between them. CDR3 length equals 17 residues. Per the germline V gene, CDR1 is SEHNR and CDR2 is FQNEAQ (reference sequence). The CDR3 protein is CASSPREGVNSGNTIYF. The CDR3 DNA follows: TGTGCCAGCAGCCCCCGTGAAGGGGTGAACTCTGGAAACACCATATATTTT.

Only one count was recorded for this clone. This chain links TRBV5-5 with TRBJ1-2, with D possibly matching TRBD1 (6 bases). CDR3 length: 17 amino acids. With 5 bases removed from V and 3 bases from J, the gap between germline ends came to 23 bases. CDR1 SGHKS and CDR2 YYEKEE come from the germline V gene (reference sequence). The DNA of the CDR3 is TGTGCCAGCAGACCAAGGGGGTTCGTGGACCCCCACTATGGCTACACCTTC. Protein sequence: CASRPRGFVDPHYGYTF.

The chain employs TRBV5-1 and TRBJ2-5; TRBD1 agrees at 10 bases. Trimming at V came to 7 bases and at J to 3 bases, leaving 3 bases not matched to a gene. Looked up from germline, CDR1 is SGHRS and CDR2 is YFSETQ. The CDR3 consists of 13 residues. The CDR3 spells CASWTGGEETQYF. The CDR3 bases are TGCGCCAGCTGGACAGGGGGTGAAGAGACCCAGTACTTC.

This clone was counted once. The V gene is TRBV5-6, the J gene TRBJ1-1, with 8 positions matching TRBD1. In germline, CDR1 is SGHDT, CDR2 YYEEEE. CDR3 length: 15 residues. Trimming at V came to 1 base and at J to 3 bases, leaving 5 bases not matched to a gene. The CDR3: CASSLLNRGYTEAFF. The CDR3 DNA is TGTGCCAGCAGCTTGTTGAACAGGGGGTACACTGAAGCTTTCTTT.